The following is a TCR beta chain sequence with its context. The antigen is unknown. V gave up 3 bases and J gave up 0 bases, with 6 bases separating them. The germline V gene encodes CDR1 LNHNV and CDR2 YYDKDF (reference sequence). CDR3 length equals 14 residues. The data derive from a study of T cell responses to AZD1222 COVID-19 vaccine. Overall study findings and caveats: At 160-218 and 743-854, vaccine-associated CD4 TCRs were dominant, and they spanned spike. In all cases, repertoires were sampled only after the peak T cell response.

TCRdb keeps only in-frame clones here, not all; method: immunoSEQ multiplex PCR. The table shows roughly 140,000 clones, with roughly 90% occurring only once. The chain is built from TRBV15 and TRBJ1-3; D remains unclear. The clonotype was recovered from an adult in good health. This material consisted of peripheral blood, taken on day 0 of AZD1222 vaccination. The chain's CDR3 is CATSSRISGNTIYF. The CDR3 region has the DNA TGTGCCACCAGCAGCAGAATCTCTGGAAACACCATATATTTT. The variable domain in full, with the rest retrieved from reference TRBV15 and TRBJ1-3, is DAMVIQNPRYQVTQFGKPVTLSCSQTLNHNVMYWYQQKSSQAPKLLFHYYDKDFNNEADTPDNFQSRRPNTSFCFLDIRSPGLGDTAMYLCATSSRISGNTIYFGEGSWLTVV.